This is a list of T cell receptor beta chains from one sample in a study of blood T cell repertoires in COVID-19. The assay was immunoSEQ multiplex PCR, and TCRdb's table has in-frame clones only and misses some. The profile shows about 290,000 clones, around 81% of them singletons. Sequenced: peripheral blood. These receptors were obtained from a woman aged 45-59 years with active or convalescent COVID-19. Each CDR3 is given without its conserved first and last residue.

V gene	J gene	CDR3 protein
TRBV18	TRBJ2-6	ASSPPGQGAGANVLT
TRBV19	TRBJ2-3	ASEREGTDTQY
TRBV2	TRBJ1-1	ASSGAGTVNTEAF
TRBV5-1	TRBJ2-2	ASSLNPSLNTGELF
TRBV19	TRBJ2-1	ASSIGARRATHNEQF
TRBV5-1	TRBJ2-3	ASSLASGSTDTQY
TRBV10-1	TRBJ2-3	ASSEGRKDTQY
TRBV29-1	TRBJ1-1	SVADQGVGAF
TRBV28	TRBJ2-1	ASSPTSGRNEQF
TRBV11-1	TRBJ2-2	ASSLNRGRDTGELF
TRBV4-2	TRBJ1-4	ASSQEGATFEKLF
TRBV18	TRBJ2-7	ASSPSPLNYEQY
TRBV7-9	TRBJ1-2	ASSPMTLTGAYGYT
TRBV2	TRBJ2-6	ATRGGSVSGANVLT
TRBV2	TRBJ2-3	ASSPRASGADTQY